This T cell receptor (beta chain) was documented in a study of OX40 agonist ivuxolimab in advanced cancers. On the study more broadly: Prior therapy, whether anti-PD-1, anti-PD-L1 or anti-CTLA-4, was allowed, and roughly 40% had some.

TCRdb's copy holds only in-frame clones and misses some; the assay was immunoSEQ multiplex PCR. The table has more than 95,000 clones, about 91% seen once. V lost 1 base, J lost 11 bases, and 26 bases lay in between. The germline CDR1 and CDR2 sequences are SGHRS and YFSETQ. CDR3 length: 17 amino acids. The material sequenced was CD4+ or CD8+ T cells sorted from blood, taken in a trial of the OX40 agonist ivuxolimab. The TCR was taken from an adult with an advanced solid tumor such as melanoma, head and neck, liver or kidney cancer. The rearrangement joins TRBV5-1 to TRBJ2-3; possibly TRBD1 for D (6 bases). The CDR3 loop is CASSLSVGRQGRGEQYF. The CDR3 DNA sequence: TGCGCCAGCAGCTTGTCGGTCGGGCGGCAGGGGAGAGGGGAGCAGTATTTT.